Listed here are 17 T cell receptor beta chains from one sample, sequenced in a study of regulatory T cells in long-lasting Graves disease. With iRepertoire HTBI primers and Arm-PCR of CDR3 regions, TCR beta libraries were built. Using its own MiXCR run on the multiplex PCR reads, TCRdb lists one record per CDR3 protein. The sample has 350,000 to 500,000 distinct CDR3 sequences, 11% to 15% seen once; the top ten hold approximately 19%. Time point described: newly diagnosed GD, antithyroid drugs for less than 3 months. Following extraction of RNA from PBMCs, that RNA was used to make the TCR library. This sample was also put to use in a study of T cells in Graves' hyperthyroidism and ophthalmopathy.

The input for sequencing was peripheral blood mononuclear cells (PBMCs), taken at new diagnosis, from a patient treated with antithyroid drugs. The origin of the receptors is a woman in her forties or fifties with Graves disease.

Many counts were recorded for this clonotype. The chain employs TRBV28 and TRBJ1-5; no clear D gene. The CDR3 consists of 12 residues. Germline CDR1 MDHEN, CDR2 SYDVKM. V lost 11 bases to trimming and J lost 5 bases, with 13 bases between them. Here the CDR3 reads CASEALDQPQHF. CDR3 in DNA: TGTGCCTCGGAGGCGTTAGATCAGCCCCAGCATTTT. Drawing the rest from reference TRBV28 and TRBJ1-5, the complete variable domain is DVKVTQSSRYLVKRTGEKVFLECVQDMDHENMFWYRQDPGLGLRLIYFSYDVKMKEKGDIPEGYSVSREKKERFSLILESASTNQTSMYLCASEALDQPQHFGDGTRLSIL.

Remarks on this clonotype: A read error may be the cause here, since a much bigger clone is one base away. This chain links TRBV27 with TRBJ2-1, with D perhaps TRBD2 (6 bases). V shed 5 bases and J shed 10 bases, with 36 bases lying between them. Germline lookup yields CDR1 MNHEY and CDR2 SMNVEV (reference sequence). The length of the CDR3 is 20 residues. The CDR3, as DNA: TGTGCCAGCAGTACAGCAACAGGCCGAGGCGGGACCTATCTCTCCTACGAGCAGTTCTTC. The encoded protein is CASSTATGRGGTYLSYEQFF.

The chain links TRBV11-3 to TRBJ2-7; 7 bases map to TRBD2. Per germline, CDR1 SGHNT and CDR2 YENEEA. V was clipped by 0 bases and J by 1 base; unmatched bases: 3. The CDR3 consists of 15 residues. CDR3 protein: CASSLESGMSYEQYF. The CDR3 DNA sequence: TGTGCCAGCAGCTTAGAGAGCGGGATGTCCTACGAGCAGTACTTC. The variable domain in full, completed from reference TRBV11-3 and TRBJ2-7, reads EAGVVQSPRYKIIEKKQPVAFWCNPISGHNTLYWYLQNLGQGPELLIRYENEEAVDDSQLPKDRFSAERLKGVDSTLKIQPAELGDSAVYLCASSLESGMSYEQYFGPGTRLTVT.

A word on this clonotype: A much larger clone is a single base away; this may be a read error. V is TRBV2 and J is TRBJ2-7, with D perhaps matching TRBD1 or TRBD2 (5 bases each). Germline CDR1 is SNHLY and CDR2 is FYNNEI. This CDR3 has 14 residues. DNA of the CDR3: TGTGCCAGCAGTGTTGAAGGGGCGGGCTACGGGCAGTACTTC. Its translation: CASSVEGAGYGQYF.

In its sample, this clonotype was seen many times. This chain links TRBV5-6 with TRBJ2-1; D unresolved. The V and J ends lost 4 bases and 6 bases respectively, with 17 bases between them. Germline values: CDR1 SGHDT, CDR2 YYEEEE. The CDR3 has 15 amino acids. The CDR3: CASSDLQMNLNEQFF. The CDR3 DNA reads TGTGCCAGCAGCGATTTACAAATGAACCTCAATGAGCAGTTCTTC.

There are many counts of this clonotype. V gene TRBV28 combines with J gene TRBJ1-1; 11 bases fit TRBD1. V gave up 3 bases and J gave up 2 bases; unmatched junction bases: 2. CDR1 is MDHEN and CDR2 is SYDVKM in the germline V gene. The CDR3 runs 15 residues. In DNA, the CDR3 is TGTGCCAGCAGTTTGGGACAGGGGGGTAACACTGAAGCTTTCTTT. Its translation is CASSLGQGGNTEAFF.

This clonotype was seen ten or more times. The J gene is TRBJ2-1, the V gene TRBV29-1; 8 bases fit TRBD2. Germline V gives CDR1 SQVTM, CDR2 ANQGSEA. V trimming: 2 bases; J trimming: 0 bases; junction bases outside the gene matches: 0. This CDR3 is 14 amino acids long. The CDR3 sequence: CSVESGSSYNEQFF. CDR3 bases: TGCAGCGTTGAAAGCGGGAGCTCCTACAATGAGCAGTTCTTC.

This clonotype has more than one count but fewer than ten. This rearrangement joins TRBV5-1 to TRBJ2-4; D may be TRBD2 (6 bases). This CDR3 has 17 residues. Deletions cut 0 bases from V and 0 bases from J, with 13 bases between. The V gene's germline CDR1 is SGHRS and CDR2 YFSETQ. CDR3 DNA: TGCGCCAGCAGCTTGGGGTCCGGGAGTCTAGCCAAAAACATTCAGTACTTC. This sequence encodes CASSLGSGSLAKNIQYF.

In this sample, this clonotype turned up many times. One junction end does not reproduce the germline sequence, and a read error may be involved. V and J are TRBV7-9 and TRBJ2-7, with 7 bases fitting TRBD2. CDR1 and CDR2 (germline): SEHNR, FQNEAQ (reference sequence). The CDR3 extends over 16 amino acids. The DNA for the CDR3 is TGCGCCAGCAGCTTGGCCACGGGACTACCCGCCTACGAGCAGTACTTC. It is translated as CASSLATGLPAYEQYF.

This clonotype was counted only a few times. This is likely a read error, given that the CDR3 carries no conserved phenylalanine or tryptophan at its end. The chain employs TRBV12-3 or TRBV12-4 and TRBJ2-1; 11 bases agree with TRBD2. V was pared by 3 bases and J by 10 bases, with 5 bases of the junction left unmatched. The CDR3 extends over 14 amino acids. The CDR3 nucleotides are TGTGCCAGCAGTTTCGGACTAGCGGGTCTGGAGCAGTTCCTC. It is translated as CASSFGLAGLEQFL.

This clonotype was counted between two and nine times. This chain connects TRBV25-1 to TRBJ2-1; tentative D call: TRBD1 (7 bases). Trimming removed 8 bases at V and 7 bases at J, with 12 bases between. The CDR3 totals 12 residues. Germline CDR1 reads MGHDK; CDR2 reads SYGVNS. The CDR3: CASGGTVNEQFF. The CDR3 DNA follows: TGTGCCAGCGGAGGGACAGTAAATGAGCAGTTCTTC.

The chain carries TRBV28 and TRBJ1-5, with 9 bases fitting TRBD1. The junction had 10 bases not matched to a gene; V was cut back by 5 bases and J by 8 bases. CDR1 and CDR2 from the germline V gene are MDHEN and SYDVKM. The CDR3 totals 15 residues. CDR3 bases: TGTGCCAGCAGTAGTGGGACAGGGAAACTCGAGCCCCAGCATTTT. It yields the protein CASSSGTGKLEPQHF.

This chain uses TRBV5-4 with TRBJ2-5; D might be TRBD1 (6 bases). Trimming shortened V by 2 bases and J by 0 bases, and 8 bases separated the two germline ends. From germline, CDR1 is SGHNT and CDR2 YYREEE (reference sequence). The CDR3 consists of 14 residues. CDR3 DNA sequence: TGTGCCAGCAGCTTCCGGGACAACCAAGAGACCCAGTACTTC. Encoded protein: CASSFRDNQETQYF.

In this sample, this clonotype turned up a few times. Because the CDR3 is missing its conserved closing phenylalanine or tryptophan, this is likely a read error. CDR3: CASSPRETSSYSYEQYS. As DNA, the CDR3 is TGTGCCAGCTCACCAAGAGAGACTAGCTCATACTCCTACGAGCAGTACTCC. This sequence joins TRBV18 and TRBJ2-7; TRBD2 matches 7 bases. This CDR3 contains 17 residues. Losses at the gene ends were 2 bases for V and 0 bases for J; bases not matched to a gene: 10. Germline loops: CDR1 KGHSH, CDR2 LQKENI.

The CDR3 loop is CSAYATSTDTQYF. CDR3 bases: TGCAGTGCCTACGCGACTAGCACAGATACGCAGTATTTT. The genes are TRBV20-1 and TRBJ2-3; D remains unclear. Germline CDR1 is DFQATT and CDR2 is SNEGSKA (reference sequence). Between the trimmed V and J ends, which lost 6 bases and 0 bases, there was a span of 10 bases. This CDR3 region has 13 residues.

This clonotype was counted ten times or more. CDR3 loop: CASSSWTRQETQYF. The CDR3 region has the DNA TGTGCCAGCAGTTCCTGGACTCGGCAAGAGACCCAGTACTTC. This sequence joins TRBV28 and TRBJ2-5; possible D gene TRBD2, 5 bases. V lost 4 bases to trimming and J lost 2 bases, with 11 bases between them. Germline assignment: CDR1 MDHEN and CDR2 SYDVKM. There are 14 residues in the CDR3.

This clonotype was seen repeatedly, ten times or more. The chain employs TRBV5-1 and TRBJ2-3; D possibly uses TRBD1 or TRBD2 (6 bases each). Looked up from germline, CDR1 is SGHRS and CDR2 is YFSETQ. The CDR3 runs to 14 residues. V was cut by 9 bases and J by 0 bases, with 14 bases left in between. The CDR3 nucleotides are TGCGCCACCAAGCTAGGGGGGAGCACAGATACGCAGTATTTT. It is translated as CATKLGGSTDTQYF.